This is a list of T cell receptor beta chains from one sample in a study of T-cell reconstitution after alpha-beta-depleted transplantation in children. TCRdb redid the calling of the PCR reads with MiXCR, one entry per CDR3 protein. This sample has approximately 980,000 distinct CDR3 sequences; about 30% occur once, and the top ten carry about 28%. The sequences come from PBMCs, mostly from graft donor cells, collected 360 days after TCRalphabeta/CD19-depleted stem cell transplant. These receptors were collected from a boy younger than two who had a stem cell transplant for SCID, so the T cells may come from the graft donor. Both conserved end residues are part of each CDR3. The D gene is left open where the match is weak. Size tells how often a clone was seen (once, few, many) or the class of an expanded clone, and some rows leave it out.

TGTGCCAGCAGTGGTAGCGGGGGCCTCTACAATGAGCAGTTCTTC | CASSGSGGLYNEQFF | TRBV12-3/TRBV12-4 | many | TRBJ2-1 | 15 | TRBD2
TGTGCCAGCAGCCGCACTAGCCCATCGGTCAATGAGCAGTTCTTC | CASSRTSPSVNEQFF | TRBV3-1 | NA | TRBJ2-1 | 15 | NA
TGCAGTGCTAAACAGGGGTCGGAGCAGTACTTC | CSAKQGSEQYF | TRBV20-1 | NA | TRBJ2-7 | 11 | TRBD1
TGTGCCAGCAGTTTTCAGGGGCGGGGGGAGCAGTACTTC | CASSFQGRGEQYF | TRBV27 | NA | TRBJ2-7 | 13 | NA
TGCAGTGCTACCCGCCCGGTCTCCTACGAGCAGTACTTC | CSATRPVSYEQYF | TRBV20-1 | NA | TRBJ2-7 | 13 | NA
TGTGCCAGCAGTTTACGGCAGAGCTCCTACGAGCAGTACTTC | CASSLRQSSYEQYF | TRBV12-3/TRBV12-4 | NA | TRBJ2-7 | 14 | NA
TGTGCCAGCAGTTTCCCTTTGGGGGAGACCCATTACAATGAGCAGTTCTTC | CASSFPLGETHYNEQFF | TRBV12-3/TRBV12-4 | NA | TRBJ2-1 | 17 | NA
TGCGCCAGCAGCTTGGAACTTCCAGAGACCCAGTACTTC | CASSLELPETQYF | TRBV5-1 | few | TRBJ2-5 | 13 | NA
TGCAGCTTACGGGGACAGGGAAGTGAAAAACTGTTTTTT | CSLRGQGSEKLFF | TRBV20-1 | NA | TRBJ1-4 | 13 | TRBD1
TGTGCCAGCAGTTACACCCGGGCACCTCAGCCCCAGCATTTT | CASSYTRAPQPQHF | TRBV6-2/TRBV6-3 | few | TRBJ1-5 | 14 | NA